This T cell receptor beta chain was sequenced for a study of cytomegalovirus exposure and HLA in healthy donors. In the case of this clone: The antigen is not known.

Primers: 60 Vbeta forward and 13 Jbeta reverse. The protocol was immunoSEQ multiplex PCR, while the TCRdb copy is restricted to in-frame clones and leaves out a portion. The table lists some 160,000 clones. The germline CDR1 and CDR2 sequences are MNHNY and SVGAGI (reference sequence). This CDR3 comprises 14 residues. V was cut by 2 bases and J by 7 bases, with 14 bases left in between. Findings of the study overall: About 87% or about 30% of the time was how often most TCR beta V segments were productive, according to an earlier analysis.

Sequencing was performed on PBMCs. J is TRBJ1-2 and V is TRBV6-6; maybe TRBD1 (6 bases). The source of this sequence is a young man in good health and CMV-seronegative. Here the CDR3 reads CASSYGQTKGGYTF. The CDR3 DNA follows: TGTGCCAGCAGTTACGGACAGACGAAGGGTGGCTACACCTTC.